The clone carrying this TCR beta chain was seen only once. Its cognate antigen is unknown. TCRdb keeps only in-frame clones here, not all; method: immunoSEQ multiplex PCR. The sample has some 2,500,000 clones, less than 95% seen once. The data stem from a study of shared clonotypes between healthy human individuals. Whole-study context: Per donor, three plates held CD4 naive cells, three held CD4 memory, two held CD8 naive and one held CD8 memory.

Findings and caveats of the study: Memory subsets generally showed smaller estimated richness than naive subsets did. Among a few donors, roughly 5% of naive CD4 clonotypes were found in common.

V was trimmed by 4 bases and J by 4 bases, leaving 8 bases between them. This CDR3 is 12 amino acids long. The germline V gene encodes CDR1 LGHNA and CDR2 YSLEER. Healthy and HIV-negative, the adult donors had no recent acute infections or vaccinations. The receptor comes from a man aged 18-30 years in good health. Some clones in this sample may be carry-over from other donors' samples. J is TRBJ2-7 and V is TRBV4-3; D unresolved. Material for sequencing was naive CD4+ T cells from PBMCs. Documented subset: CD45RA+ positively selected. In nucleotides, the CDR3 is TGCGCCAGCAGCCCCCTCCCGTACGAGCAGTACTTC. The encoded protein is CASSPLPYEQYF.